These 3 T cell receptor beta chains share one sample of origin, sequenced in a study of T cell responses to AZD1222 COVID-19 vaccine. Method: immunoSEQ multiplex PCR; TCRdb's copy keeps in-frame clones and lacks some. The sample yields roughly 120,000 clones, roughly 91% seen once. The specimen comprised peripheral blood, sampled 28 days after the second AZD1222 dose. The receptors were gathered from an adult who received the AZD1222 COVID-19 vaccine.

J is TRBJ1-2 and V is TRBV6-5; D gene uncertain. Germline V gene lookup returns CDR1 MNHEY and CDR2 SVGAGI. There are 12 residues in the CDR3. V was shortened by 7 bases and J by 2 bases, with 8 bases between the two germline ends. CDR3 nucleotide sequence: TGTGCCAGCATGGTCCTGAACTATGGCTACACCTTC. Translated, it gives CASMVLNYGYTF.

The rearrangement links TRBV7-9 to TRBJ2-5, with 10 bases identical to TRBD2. J lost 5 bases, V lost 0 bases, and 6 bases had no gene match. CDR3 length equals 16 residues. Germline CDR1 reads SEHNR; CDR2 reads FQNEAQ (reference sequence). The CDR3 sequence is CASSLAAGGPSETQYF. The CDR3 DNA follows: TGTGCCAGCAGCTTAGCAGCGGGAGGGCCCTCCGAGACCCAGTACTTC.

The V and J genes are TRBV19 and TRBJ1-3, with 7 bases that match TRBD1. The CDR3 length is 16 residues. The V gene's germline CDR1 is LNHDA and CDR2 SQIVND (reference sequence). The V gene end was trimmed by 6 bases and the J gene end by 1 base; junction bases not matched to a gene: 9. The chain's CDR3 is CASSLDRAPSGNTIYF. CDR3 in DNA: TGTGCCAGTAGCCTCGACAGGGCGCCTTCTGGAAACACCATATATTTT.